The source of this TCR beta chain is a study of beta chain features in type 1 diabetes. Turning to the study itself: Healthy donors, compared against patients, showed similar age, gender and cell yields.

The table lists this clone with a count of one. Its target is unknown. The isolated RNA, all of it, was reverse transcribed, so expressed TCRB transcripts were what got sequenced. Generated by immunoSEQ multiplex PCR, the TCRdb table keeps only in-frame clones and is missing some. In the table there are around 260,000 clones, less than 30% of which are singletons. Regarding the study as a whole: Researchers could not determine here whether HLA type influences TCRB rearrangement. PCR, the amplification step, might favor shorter templates, equally in patients and controls. For patients, the naive, central memory and Treg TCRB repertoires appeared more alike than for healthy donors. Moderately but significantly shorter TCRB CDR3s were found in Type 1 diabetes patients in all four CD4+ subsets.

The sequence was collected from a woman aged 25 to 39 with type 1 diabetes. Sequenced input: naive CD4+ T cells from blood.

The CDR3: CAITGTGDGGYTF. As DNA, the CDR3 is TGTGCCATCACTGGAACAGGGGATGGAGGCTACACCTTC. The V and J genes are TRBV10-3 and TRBJ1-2; the match to TRBD1 covers 7 bases. With V trimmed by 7 bases and J by 8 bases, 10 bases remained unmatched. Germline CDR1 ENHRY, CDR2 SYGVKD. This CDR3 is 13 amino acids long.